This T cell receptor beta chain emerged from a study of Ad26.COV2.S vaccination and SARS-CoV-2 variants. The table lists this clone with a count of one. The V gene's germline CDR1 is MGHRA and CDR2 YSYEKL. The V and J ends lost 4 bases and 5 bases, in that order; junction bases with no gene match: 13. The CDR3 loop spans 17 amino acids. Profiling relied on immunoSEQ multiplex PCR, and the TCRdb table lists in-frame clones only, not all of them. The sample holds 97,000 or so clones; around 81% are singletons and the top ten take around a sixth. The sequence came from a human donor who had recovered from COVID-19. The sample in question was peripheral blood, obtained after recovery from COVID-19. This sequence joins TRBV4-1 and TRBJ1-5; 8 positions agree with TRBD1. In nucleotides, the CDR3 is TGCGCCAGCAGCCCCTACTACAGGGGGATTCACGATCAGCCCCAGCATTTT. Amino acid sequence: CASSPYYRGIHDQPQHF.